The T cell receptor beta chain under discussion was sequenced for a study of T cell repertoires in cytomegalovirus infection. Study-level information: Well-studied HLA-B-restricted epitopes and recently identified HLA-C-restricted epitopes of CMV were both used in the study. Based on public TCR beta signatures, there were indications of CMV infection and of a matching HLA type. Notes on the study in general: The ex vivo response was dominated by HLA-C-restricted CMV-specific TCR beta clonotypes. Public TCR beta family frequency separated CMV-and-HLA carriers, including in an independent cohort.

In the case of this clonotype: Its target is not known.

With 6 bases removed from V and 1 base from J, the gap between germline ends came to 15 bases. Germline V gene lookup returns CDR1 DFQATT and CDR2 SNEGSKA (reference sequence). The CDR3 totals 14 residues. MiXCR was run by TCRdb on the reads, yielding one entry per CDR3 protein. This sample has roughly 68,000 distinct CDR3 sequences, with 20% to 25% found just once. The gene calls are TRBV20-1 and TRBJ2-5; D possibly corresponds to TRBD2 (5 bases). Sequenced here: CD8+ T cells from cultured PBMCs, sampled from culture after CMV antigen stimulation. The clonotype originates from a human donor in good health (CMV status not recorded). Some clones in this sample may be carry-over from other donors' samples. The CDR3 DNA reads TGCAGTGCCCCTCTCACGGGGTTCCAAGAGACCCAGTACTTC. It yields the protein CSAPLTGFQETQYF.